Listed here are 12 T cell receptor beta chains from one sample, sequenced in a study of neurological immune-mediated disorders. TCRdb recomputed calls from the 5' RACE reads with MiXCR, one row per CDR3 protein. The sample yields approximately 38,000 distinct CDR3 sequences, just under 7.5% seen once. Sequenced: CD4+ T cells from blood. These receptors came from a middle-aged man in good health.

This clonotype was seen at least ten times. This chain joins TRBV7-3 and TRBJ2-1, with D possibly matching TRBD2 (5 bases). The CDR3 is 13 amino acids. V lost 1 base, J lost 15 bases, and 16 bases lay in between. Germline-derived CDR1 and CDR2 are SGHTA and FQGTGA. CDR3 nucleotides: TGTGCCAGCAGCTTAAAAGGAAGCGGCCCTTTGTTCTTC. This sequence encodes CASSLKGSGPLFF.

This clonotype was counted many times. This chain uses TRBV7-9 with TRBJ2-1; 7 bases agree with TRBD2. V was clipped by 5 bases and J by 9 bases; unmatched bases: 7. This CDR3 has 13 residues. Germline V gene sequence: CDR1 SEHNR, CDR2 FQNEAQ (reference sequence). CDR3 sequence reads: CASSLGGEGEQFF. The CDR3 DNA reads TGTGCCAGCAGCCTCGGCGGGGAGGGTGAGCAGTTCTTC.

This clonotype was observed many times. The chain uses TRBV4-1 and TRBJ2-2; 11 positions match TRBD2. V lost 1 base and J lost 4; bases outside the gene matches: 11. The CDR3 runs 19 residues. From germline, CDR1 is MGHRA and CDR2 YSYEKL. The DNA of the CDR3 is TGCGCCAGCAGCCAAGCCCCCTTTACTAGCGGGAGTAGCACCGGGGAGCTGTTTTTT. This encodes CASSQAPFTSGSSTGELFF.

The chain links TRBV5-5 to TRBJ2-7; no clear D gene. The ends were cut back, 0 bases at V and 5 bases at J, with 3 bases in the middle. CDR3 length equals 11 residues. The germline V gene encodes CDR1 SGHKS and CDR2 YYEKEE (reference sequence). The CDR3 coding sequence is TGTGCCAGCAGCTTGGACCACGAGCAGTACTTC. Its protein product is CASSLDHEQYF.

The chain carries TRBV5-6 and TRBJ2-5; 7 bases map to TRBD1. CDR3 length: 15 amino acids. Germline CDR1 reads SGHDT; CDR2 reads YYEEEE. V lost 2 bases to trimming and J lost 5 bases; unmatched junction nucleotides: 9. DNA of the CDR3: TGTGCCAGCAGCTTTAACAGGGGTCAGAGGGAGACCCAGTACTTC. Its protein product is CASSFNRGQRETQYF.

This clonotype was counted at least ten times. The chain links TRBV20-1 to TRBJ2-3, with TRBD2 matching 13 bases. Germline V CDR1 and CDR2: DFQATT, SNEGSKA (reference sequence). J lost 3 bases, V lost 1 base, and 1 base had no gene match. This CDR3 comprises 15 residues. The CDR3 DNA is TGCAGTGCTAGAGCGACTAGCGGGAGGACAGATACGCAGTATTTT. The encoded protein is CSARATSGRTDTQYF.

At least ten counts were recorded for this clonotype. The chain carries TRBV29-1 and TRBJ2-3; possible D gene TRBD2, 6 bases. Germline loops: CDR1 SQVTM, CDR2 ANQGSEA. The germline V and J ends were trimmed by 7 bases and 4 bases, with 12 bases remaining between them. The CDR3 sequence is 12 residues long. The DNA for the CDR3 is TGCAGCGCTGAGGAGGGACCAGATACGCAGTATTTT. The encoded protein is CSAEEGPDTQYF.

This clonotype has a count of ten or more. The CDR3: CATSREGSSRFISNQPQHF. The DNA for the CDR3 is TGTGCCACCAGCAGAGAGGGCAGCTCTAGGTTTATTAGCAATCAGCCCCAGCATTTT. The V call is TRBV15, the J call TRBJ1-5, with D unresolved. Trimming stripped 0 bases from V and 0 bases from J, with 18 bases between. CDR3 size: 19 residues. Germline CDR1 and CDR2: LNHNV and YYDKDF (reference sequence).

This clonotype has a handful of counts. J is TRBJ2-1 and V is TRBV18; 9 nucleotides agree with TRBD2. Germline V gene data show CDR1 as KGHSH and CDR2 as LQKENI. V lost 3 bases, J lost 1 base, and 1 base stayed unmatched. The CDR3 is 15 residues long. DNA of the CDR3: TGTGCCAGCTCACCGACTAGCGGATCCTACAATGAGCAGTTCTTC. Its protein product is CASSPTSGSYNEQFF.

This clonotype showed up many times. The chain is built from TRBV21-1 and TRBJ2-7; the table's D gene call, TRBD2, was not cross checked with the DNA. TRBV21-1 is a listed pseudogene. The CDR3 length is 15 residues. The CDR3 DNA is TGTGCCAGCAGCATCTTCTCCTCGGGACTGCCGATGGAGTACTTC. It yields the protein CASSIFSSGLPMEYF.

This clonotype showed up many times. The V call is TRBV12-3 or TRBV12-4, the J call TRBJ1-2; D not certain. This CDR3 spans 12 amino acids. Trimming took 6 bases from V and 4 from J, leaving 9 bases between them. The CDR3 here is CASSPGSYGYTF. In nucleotides, the CDR3 is TGTGCCAGCAGCCCGGGAAGCTATGGCTACACCTTC.

This clonotype showed up many times. The chain employs TRBV25-1 and TRBJ2-5, with TRBD1 matching 7 bases. V lost 5 bases and J lost 4; bases outside the gene matches: 4. The CDR3 extends over 13 amino acids. Germline assignment: CDR1 MGHDK and CDR2 SYGVNS. CDR3 coding DNA: TGTGCCAGCAGTAAACAGGGGTCAGAGACCCAGTACTTC. The encoded protein is CASSKQGSETQYF.